This T cell receptor beta chain came from a study of shared clonotypes between healthy human individuals. Naive CD8 populations comprised CD45RO-negative cells positively selected for CCR7, excluding terminally differentiated effector memory CD45RA+ cells. On sorted subsets, replicate PCRs used approximately 190 ng DNA, or 30,000 or so T cell genomes. Libraries were prepared by immunoSEQ multiplex PCR; TCRdb keeps only in-frame clonotypes and omits some of them. The sample records about 2 million clones, roughly 94% being singletons. Sequenced material: naive CD8+ T cells sorted from blood. The clonotype was recovered from a man between 18 and 35 years old in good health.

The CDR3: CASSYGEGYSNQPQHF. DNA of the CDR3: TGTGCCAGTAGCTATGGCGAGGGATATAGCAATCAGCCCCAGCATTTT. This chain uses TRBV19 with TRBJ1-5; D remains unclear. V lost 6 bases, J lost 0 bases, and 15 bases lay in between. In germline, CDR1 is LNHDA, CDR2 SQIVND (reference sequence). The CDR3 loop spans 16 amino acids.